This passage covers 8 T cell receptor beta chains from one sample sequenced in a study of identical twins. TCRdb called the 5' RACE reads again in MiXCR, with one record for every CDR3 protein. The table includes roughly 290,000 distinct CDR3 sequences, under 9.5% detected once. These sequences were also reported in another study, on yellow fever vaccine responses in identical twins.

Sequenced: memory (CD45RO+) T cells sorted from blood. Receptors were obtained from a woman aged 18-29 years in good health.

Here the CDR3 DNA reads TGTGCCAGCAGCCGACCGACTAGCAGCGGGCGAGACAATGAGCAGTTCTTC. Translated, it gives CASSRPTSSGRDNEQFF. V is TRBV3-1 and J is TRBJ2-1; 7 bases align to TRBD2. Germline loops: CDR1 LGHDT, CDR2 YNNKEL (reference sequence). This CDR3 comprises 17 residues. Trimming took 4 bases from V and 5 from J; bases not matched to a gene: 14.

The rearrangement uses TRBV19 and TRBJ1-2; D is possibly TRBD1 (6 bases). CDR3 size: 14 residues. Per germline, CDR1 LNHDA and CDR2 SQIVND (reference sequence). V lost 6 bases and J lost 4, with 15 bases in between. CDR3 protein: CASRTTGSTYGYTF. CDR3 DNA: TGTGCCAGTAGGACAACAGGGTCTACCTATGGCTACACCTTC.

This clonotype was seen at least ten times. This sequence joins TRBV24-1 and TRBJ2-5, with 12 bases lining up with TRBD2. V lost 12 bases and J lost 4; bases outside the gene matches: 11. Germline V gene sequence: CDR1 KGHDR, CDR2 SFDVKD. The CDR3 length is 15 residues. CDR3 residues: CAVGRLAGELETQYF. The CDR3 DNA is TGTGCCGTTGGAAGACTAGCGGGAGAGTTAGAGACCCAGTACTTC.

This clonotype was counted many times. The chain combines TRBV18 with TRBJ2-5; weak D call: TRBD2 (5 bases). Germline CDR1 reads KGHSH; CDR2 reads LQKENI. The CDR3 loop spans 14 amino acids. V lost 2 bases, J lost 5 bases, and 12 bases lay in between. The CDR3 bases are TGTGCCAGCTCACCAGAGAGGGCATACGAGACCCAGTACTTC. Amino acid sequence: CASSPERAYETQYF.

The chain carries TRBV10-3 and TRBJ2-2; no definite D call. Germline lookup yields CDR1 ENHRY and CDR2 SYGVKD. Between the trimmed V and J ends, which lost 7 bases and 0 bases, there was a span of 6 bases. The CDR3 contains 13 residues. The CDR3 nucleotides read TGTGCCATCAAAACAACGAACACCGGGGAGCTGTTTTTT. Its translation: CAIKTTNTGELFF.

The table lists this clonotype with a few counts. This chain links TRBV7-8 with TRBJ1-1, with TRBD1 matching over 7 bases. In germline, CDR1 is SGHVS, CDR2 FQNEAQ. The CDR3 contains 15 residues. The J segment lost 0 bases and the V segment lost 5 bases, leaving 6 bases of the junction unmatched. The CDR3 protein is CASSPQTGMNTEAFF. DNA for the CDR3: TGTGCCAGCAGCCCTCAGACAGGGATGAACACTGAAGCTTTCTTT.

This clonotype was seen a few times. CDR3 nucleotide sequence: TGTGCCAGCATGGGGGACAGCAGCTCTGGAAACACCATATATTTT. Its translation is CASMGDSSSGNTIYF. The J gene is TRBJ1-3, the V gene TRBV6-1, with TRBD1 matching over 7 bases. J lost 0 bases, V lost 7 bases, and 6 bases had no gene match. The CDR3 has 15 residues. Germline CDR1 and CDR2: MNHNS and SASEGT.

This clonotype was seen at least ten times. This chain connects TRBV14 to TRBJ2-2; 7 bases line up with TRBD2. Germline CDR1 and CDR2: SGHDN and FVKESK. Germline trimming cut 0 bases from V and 5 bases from J; bases unmatched to any gene: 9. CDR3 size: 17 residues. CDR3: CASSQDREGLWTGELFF. CDR3 nucleotide sequence: TGTGCCAGCAGCCAAGATAGGGAGGGGCTCTGGACCGGGGAGCTGTTTTTT.